A single sample gave rise to the 16 T cell receptor beta chains below, sequenced in a study of CD8 T cells in ankylosing spondylitis (dated by TCRdb to 2015 to 2018). The method was 5' RACE. The sequencing machine was an Illumina HiSeq 2500. Starting from the raw public reads, TCRdb applied fastp trimming at Q25, assembled clones with MiXCR and retained in-frame beta chains. Each entry merges the rows of one CDR3 protein and shows their most common DNA and genes. The sample includes over 95,000 distinct CDR3 sequences, with roughly 8.7% observed a single time. About a tenth of the sample is taken by the ten largest. The material sequenced was blood, either unsorted or a sorted T cell fraction (not recorded which). Every receptor here comes from a male donor with ankylosing spondylitis or in good health (not recorded which).

This clonotype has at least ten counts. The chain employs TRBV6-5 and TRBJ2-2; 7 nucleotides match TRBD1. V dropped 2 bases and J dropped 4; count of bases not matched to a gene: 4. CDR3 length equals 15 residues. Germline lookup yields CDR1 MNHEY and CDR2 SVGAGI. In nucleotides, the CDR3 is TGTGCCAGCAGTTACGGAGACAGGGCCACCGGGGAGCTGTTTTTT. It is translated as CASSYGDRATGELFF.

This clonotype was seen at least ten times. This chain links TRBV6-2 or TRBV6-3 with TRBJ2-2; no firm D call. V was trimmed by 2 bases and J by 6 bases, leaving 4 bases between them. The germline V gene has CDR1 MNHEY and CDR2 SVGEGT. The CDR3 extends over 12 amino acids. CDR3 DNA: TGTGCCAGCAGTTACCTCGCCGGGGAGCTGTTTTTT. It specifies CASSYLAGELFF.

With respect to this clonotype: This may stem from a read error, because a much larger clone lies one nucleotide away. The V and J genes are TRBV4-3 and TRBJ2-3; D unclear. In germline, CDR1 is LGHNA, CDR2 YSLEER. CDR3 size: 15 residues. Trimming took off 0 bases at V and 6 bases at J, with 13 bases between the two ends. The chain's CDR3 is CASSQEVRGRDTQYF. The CDR3 DNA sequence: TGCGCCAGCAGCCAAGAGGTCAGAGGAAGGGATACGCAGTATTTT.

Note on this clonotype: Since a much larger clone is just one base distant, this may be a read error. The genes are TRBV4-3 and TRBJ2-7; no definite D call. V was shortened by 2 bases and J by 4 bases, with 9 bases between the two germline ends. Germline CDR1 is LGHNA and CDR2 is YSLEER. The CDR3 is 13 amino acids. The CDR3 DNA reads TGCGCCAGCAGCCAAAATGCAACTTACGAGCAGTACTTC. Amino acids: CASSQNATYEQYF.

This clonotype came up many times. This chain links TRBV12-3 or TRBV12-4 with TRBJ1-1; D gene unclear. V was shortened by 3 bases and J by 1 base, with 9 bases between the two germline ends. This CDR3 spans 14 amino acids. CDR3 sequence: CASSFRQPNTEAFF. CDR3 nucleotides: TGTGCCAGCAGTTTTCGCCAGCCGAACACTGAAGCTTTCTTT.

This clonotype came up many times. The DNA for the CDR3 is TGTGCCAGCAGCTTCCCCGGACATACTGAAGCTTTCTTT. This translates into CASSFPGHTEAFF. This chain joins TRBV7-2 and TRBJ1-1, with D possibly TRBD1 on 5 matching bases. Per germline, CDR1 SGHTA and CDR2 FQGNSA. The V gene lost 3 bases and the J gene lost 5 bases, with 10 bases spanning the gap. The CDR3 runs 13 residues.

This clonotype showed up many times. CDR3 sequence (DNA): TGCAGTGCTAGTGACCCCAGGGGCTCTGGAAACACCATATATTTT. Translation: CSASDPRGSGNTIYF. This sequence joins TRBV20-1 and TRBJ1-3; TRBD1 is a possible D gene (6 bases). Germline CDR1 reads DFQATT; CDR2 reads SNEGSKA (reference sequence). Trimming took 3 bases from V and 0 from J, leaving 12 bases between them. The CDR3 runs to 15 residues.

This clonotype was counted many times. This rearrangement joins TRBV5-1 to TRBJ2-2; 7 nucleotides agree with TRBD2. Germline values: CDR1 SGHRS, CDR2 YFSETQ. Trimming cost V 2 bases and J 7 bases; bases outside gene matches: 8. There are 15 residues in the CDR3. This CDR3 reads CASSFTEGGSGELFF. The CDR3 DNA sequence: TGCGCCAGCAGCTTCACCGAGGGCGGGAGCGGGGAGCTGTTTTTT.

This clonotype was seen many times. The chain carries TRBV10-3 and TRBJ2-7; no definite D call. Germline CDR1 ENHRY, CDR2 SYGVKD. V was trimmed by 0 bases and J by 4 bases, leaving 4 bases between them. CDR3 length: 12 residues. This CDR3 is CAISESSYEQYF. In nucleotides, the CDR3 is TGTGCCATCAGTGAGTCGTCTTACGAGCAGTACTTC.

The chain links TRBV11-3 to TRBJ2-3; maybe TRBD2 (5 bases). Germline CDR1 SGHNT, CDR2 YENEEA. Trimming removed 3 bases at V and 1 base at J, with 8 bases between. This CDR3 is built from 14 residues. The DNA of the CDR3 is TGTGCCAGCAGCTTTGGCGGGCGCACAGATACGCAGTATTTT. Amino acids: CASSFGGRTDTQYF. The complete variable domain, with remaining parts taken from reference TRBV11-3 and TRBJ2-3, reads EAGVVQSPRYKIIEKKQPVAFWCNPISGHNTLYWYLQNLGQGPELLIRYENEEAVDDSQLPKDRFSAERLKGVDSTLKIQPAELGDSAVYLCASSFGGRTDTQYFGPGTRLTVL.

This clonotype was recorded at least ten times. In nucleotides, the CDR3 is TGTGCCAGCAGGTGGACAGGGGCCTACAATGAGCAGTTCTTC. It translates to CASRWTGAYNEQFF. The V call is TRBV2, the J call TRBJ2-1, with TRBD1 matching over 9 bases. The ends lost 6 bases at V and 2 bases at J; junction bases unmatched: 2. The CDR3 contains 14 residues. In germline, CDR1 is SNHLY, CDR2 FYNNEI.

This clonotype was counted between two and nine times. The chain is built from TRBV29-1 and TRBJ1-1, with TRBD1 identical over 7 bases. Unmatched junction bases numbered 4, after V lost 4 bases and J lost 5 bases. Looked up from germline, CDR1 is SQVTM and CDR2 is ANQGSEA. This CDR3 is built from 12 residues. As DNA, the CDR3 is TGCAGCGTTGCCCAGGGGGAGACTGAAGCTTTCTTT. Translating gives CSVAQGETEAFF.

In its sample, this clonotype was seen a few times. The rearrangement links TRBV20-1 to TRBJ2-3; possibly TRBD2 for D (5 bases). The V end was cut by 2 bases, the J end by 5 bases, with 11 bases between. Germline loops: CDR1 DFQATT, CDR2 SNEGSKA (reference sequence). CDR3 length equals 13 residues. CDR3 sequence: CSARPFTRDTQYF. In DNA, the CDR3 is TGCAGTGCTAGACCATTCACTAGAGATACGCAGTATTTT.

This clonotype was picked up many times. This chain joins TRBV10-3 and TRBJ2-1; no reliable D call. V lost 4 bases to trimming and J lost 5 bases, with 6 bases between them. CDR1 and CDR2 from the germline V gene are ENHRY and SYGVKD. This CDR3 spans 12 amino acids. CDR3 bases: TGTGCCATCAGTGCACTAAACAATGAGCAGTTCTTC. It specifies CAISALNNEQFF.

The sample holds many counts of this clonotype. The V call is TRBV6-2 or TRBV6-3, the J call TRBJ2-2; tentatively, D is TRBD1 (8 bases). The V end lost 7 bases, the J end lost 5 bases, and 17 bases lay between the germline ends. CDR3 length equals 15 residues. Per germline, CDR1 MNHEY and CDR2 SVGEGT. This CDR3 is CASNLDRGGTGELFF. DNA for the CDR3: TGTGCCAGCAACCTCGACAGGGGAGGGACCGGGGAGCTGTTTTTT.

This clonotype appeared many times. V is TRBV5-1 and J is TRBJ2-3, with D possibly matching TRBD2 (6 bases). The CDR3 runs to 15 residues. Per the germline V gene, CDR1 is SGHRS and CDR2 is YFSETQ. Trimming left V 4 bases short and J 1 base short, with 13 bases between. CDR3 coding DNA: TGCGCCAGCAGCCTGGGCGGGATTGGCACAGATACGCAGTATTTT. This translates into CASSLGGIGTDTQYF. The whole variable domain, remainder taken from reference TRBV5-1 and TRBJ2-3, is KAGVTQTPRYLIKTRGQQVTLSCSPISGHRSVSWYQQTPGQGLQFLFEYFSETQRNKGNFPGRFSGRQFSNSRSEMNVSTLELGDSALYLCASSLGGIGTDTQYFGPGTRLTVL.